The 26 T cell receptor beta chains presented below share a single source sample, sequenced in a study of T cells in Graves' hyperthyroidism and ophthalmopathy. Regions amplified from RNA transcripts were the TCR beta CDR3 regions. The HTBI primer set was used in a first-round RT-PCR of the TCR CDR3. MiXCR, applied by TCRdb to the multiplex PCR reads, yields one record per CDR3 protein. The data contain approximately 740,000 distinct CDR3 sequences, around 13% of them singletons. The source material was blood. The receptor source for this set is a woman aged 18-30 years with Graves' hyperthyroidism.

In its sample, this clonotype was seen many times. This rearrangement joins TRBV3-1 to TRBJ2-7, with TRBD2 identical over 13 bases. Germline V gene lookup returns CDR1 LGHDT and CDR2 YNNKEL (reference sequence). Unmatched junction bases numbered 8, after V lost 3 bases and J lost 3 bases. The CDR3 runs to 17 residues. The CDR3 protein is CASSHLGLAGARYEQYF. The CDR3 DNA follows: TGTGCCAGCAGCCACCTCGGACTAGCGGGAGCTCGCTACGAGCAGTACTTC.

CDR3 region: CASIPGGLHNEQFF. The DNA for the CDR3 is TGCGCCAGCATTCCTGGAGGTCTTCACAATGAGCAGTTCTTC. The gene calls are TRBV5-1 and TRBJ2-1; D is possibly TRBD2 (5 bases). The CDR3 is 14 residues long. Germline loops: CDR1 SGHRS, CDR2 YFSETQ. Deletions cut 6 bases from V and 5 bases from J, with 15 bases between.

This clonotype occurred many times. The CDR3 spells CASSPRQGGRETQYF. The CDR3 nucleotides are TGTGCCAGCAGCCCCCGTCAAGGGGGTAGAGAGACCCAGTACTTC. The V call is TRBV28, the J call TRBJ2-5; maybe TRBD1 (6 bases). The CDR3 has 15 residues. Germline CDR1 is MDHEN and CDR2 is SYDVKM. Trimming pared 6 bases from V and 4 bases from J, leaving 18 bases between.

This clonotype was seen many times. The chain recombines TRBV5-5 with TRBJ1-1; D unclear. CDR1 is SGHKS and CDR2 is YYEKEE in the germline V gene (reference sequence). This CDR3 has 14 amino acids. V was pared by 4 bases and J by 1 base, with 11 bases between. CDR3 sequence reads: CASSTNLGNTEAFF. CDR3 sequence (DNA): TGTGCCAGCAGCACCAACCTAGGGAACACTGAAGCTTTCTTT.

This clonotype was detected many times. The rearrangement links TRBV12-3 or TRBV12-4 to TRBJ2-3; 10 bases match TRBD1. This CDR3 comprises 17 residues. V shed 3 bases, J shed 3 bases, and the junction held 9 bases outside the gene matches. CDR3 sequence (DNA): TGTGCCAGCAGTTTTCGGAAGGGACAGGGGATAACAGATACGCAGTATTTT. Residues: CASSFRKGQGITDTQYF.

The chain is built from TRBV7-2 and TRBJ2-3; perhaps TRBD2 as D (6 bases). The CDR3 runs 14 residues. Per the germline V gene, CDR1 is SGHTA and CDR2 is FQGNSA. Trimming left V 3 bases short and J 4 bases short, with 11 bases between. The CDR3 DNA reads TGTGCCAGCAGCTTGTCGGGACTGTCAGATACGCAGTATTTT. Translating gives CASSLSGLSDTQYF.

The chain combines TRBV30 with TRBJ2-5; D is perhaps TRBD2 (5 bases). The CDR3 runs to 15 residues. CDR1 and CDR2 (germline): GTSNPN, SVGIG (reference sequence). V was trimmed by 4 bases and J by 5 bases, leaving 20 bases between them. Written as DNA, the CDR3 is TGTGCCTGGACCGGTTCGTTCGGGGTCGGGGAGACCCAGTACTTC. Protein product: CAWTGSFGVGETQYF.

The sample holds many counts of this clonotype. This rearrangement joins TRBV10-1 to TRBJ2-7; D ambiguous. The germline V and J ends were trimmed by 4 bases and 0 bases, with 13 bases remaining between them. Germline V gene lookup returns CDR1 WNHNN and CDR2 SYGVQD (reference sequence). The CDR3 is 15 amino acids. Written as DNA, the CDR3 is TGCGCCAGCAGTGCCGGCAGGCATAGCTCCTACGAGCAGTACTTC. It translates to CASSAGRHSSYEQYF.

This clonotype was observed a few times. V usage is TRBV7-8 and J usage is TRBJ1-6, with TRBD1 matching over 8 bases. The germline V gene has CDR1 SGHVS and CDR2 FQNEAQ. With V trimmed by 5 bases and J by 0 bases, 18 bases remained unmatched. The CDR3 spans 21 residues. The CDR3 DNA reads TGTGCCAGCAGCCACCAGGGGGCATTGGGACAGATCTTCTCCTATAATTCACCCCTCCACTTT. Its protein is CASSHQGALGQIFSYNSPLHF.

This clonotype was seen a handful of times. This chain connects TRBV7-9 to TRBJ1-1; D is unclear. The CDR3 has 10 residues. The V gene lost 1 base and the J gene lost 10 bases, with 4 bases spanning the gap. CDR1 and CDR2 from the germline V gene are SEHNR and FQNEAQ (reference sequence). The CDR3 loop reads CASSLVTAFF. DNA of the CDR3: TGTGCCAGCAGCTTAGTAACAGCTTTCTTT.

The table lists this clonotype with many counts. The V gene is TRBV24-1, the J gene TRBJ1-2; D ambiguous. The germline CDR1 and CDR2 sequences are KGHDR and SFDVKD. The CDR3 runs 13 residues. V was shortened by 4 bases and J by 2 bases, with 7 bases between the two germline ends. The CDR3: CATSEGGNYGYTF. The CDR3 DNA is TGTGCCACCAGTGAGGGAGGGAACTATGGCTACACCTTC.

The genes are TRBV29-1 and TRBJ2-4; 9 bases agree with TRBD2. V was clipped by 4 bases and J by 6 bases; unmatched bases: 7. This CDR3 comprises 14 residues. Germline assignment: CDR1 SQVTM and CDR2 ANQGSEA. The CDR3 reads CSVGARGRGNIQYF. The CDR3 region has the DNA TGCAGCGTTGGGGCCCGCGGGAGGGGAAACATTCAGTACTTC.

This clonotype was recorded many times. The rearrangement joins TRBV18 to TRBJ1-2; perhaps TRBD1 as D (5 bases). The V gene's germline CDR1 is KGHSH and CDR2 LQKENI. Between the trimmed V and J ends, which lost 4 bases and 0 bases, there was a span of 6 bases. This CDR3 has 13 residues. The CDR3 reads CASSQTANYGYTF. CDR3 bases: TGTGCCAGCTCACAGACAGCTAACTATGGCTACACCTTC. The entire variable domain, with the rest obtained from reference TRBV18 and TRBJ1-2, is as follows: NAGVMQNPRHLVRRRGQEARLRCSPMKGHSHVYWYRQLPEEGLKFMVYLQKENIIDESGMPKERFSAEFPKEGPSILRIQQVVRGDSAAYFCASSQTANYGYTFGSGTRLTVV.

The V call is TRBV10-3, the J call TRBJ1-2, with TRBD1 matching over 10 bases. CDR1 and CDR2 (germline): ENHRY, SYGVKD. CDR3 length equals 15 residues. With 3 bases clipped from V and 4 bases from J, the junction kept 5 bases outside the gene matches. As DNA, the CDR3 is TGTGCCATCAGTGACCGGGACAGGGGTGGCTATGGCTACACCTTC. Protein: CAISDRDRGGYGYTF.

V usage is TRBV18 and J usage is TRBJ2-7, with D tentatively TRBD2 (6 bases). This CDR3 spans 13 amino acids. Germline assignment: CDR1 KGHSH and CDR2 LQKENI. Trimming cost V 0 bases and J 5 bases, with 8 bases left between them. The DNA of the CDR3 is TGTGCCAGCTCACCACCGGGGGGTCACGAGCAGTACTTC. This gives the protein CASSPPGGHEQYF.

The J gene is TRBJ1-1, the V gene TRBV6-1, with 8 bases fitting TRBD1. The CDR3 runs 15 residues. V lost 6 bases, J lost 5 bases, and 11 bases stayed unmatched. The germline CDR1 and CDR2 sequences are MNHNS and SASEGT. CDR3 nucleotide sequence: TGTGCCAGCAGCCGACCCGGACAGGGAGGGACTGAAGCTTTCTTT. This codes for CASSRPGQGGTEAFF.

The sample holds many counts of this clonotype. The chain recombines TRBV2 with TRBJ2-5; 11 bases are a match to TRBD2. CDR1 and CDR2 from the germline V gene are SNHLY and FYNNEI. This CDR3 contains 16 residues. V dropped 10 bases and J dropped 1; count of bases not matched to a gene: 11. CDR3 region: CAISPGTSGGQETQYF. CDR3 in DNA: TGTGCCATCTCGCCTGGGACTAGCGGAGGCCAAGAGACCCAGTACTTC.

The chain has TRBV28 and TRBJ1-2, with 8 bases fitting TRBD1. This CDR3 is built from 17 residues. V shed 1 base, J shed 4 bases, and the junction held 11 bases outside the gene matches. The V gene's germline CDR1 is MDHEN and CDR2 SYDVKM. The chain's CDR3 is CASSLSDRATLVYGYTF. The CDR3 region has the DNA TGTGCCAGCAGTTTATCGGACAGGGCCACTCTGGTCTATGGCTACACCTTC.

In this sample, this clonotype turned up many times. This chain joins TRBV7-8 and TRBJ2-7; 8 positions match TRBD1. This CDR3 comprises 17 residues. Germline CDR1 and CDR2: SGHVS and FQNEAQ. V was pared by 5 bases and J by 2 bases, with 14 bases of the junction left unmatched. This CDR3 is CASSPSSRGRGPYEQYF. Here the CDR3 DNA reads TGTGCCAGCAGCCCGTCCTCGCGGGGCAGGGGGCCCTACGAGCAGTACTTC.

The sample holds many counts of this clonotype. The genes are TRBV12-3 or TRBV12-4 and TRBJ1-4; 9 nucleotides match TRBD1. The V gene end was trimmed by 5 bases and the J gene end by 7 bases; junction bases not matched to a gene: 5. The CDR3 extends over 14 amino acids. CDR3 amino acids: CASSQPGQGEKLFF. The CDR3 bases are TGTGCCAGCAGTCAACCGGGACAGGGTGAAAAACTGTTTTTT.

CDR3 region: CSARDLASGLGEQYF. The CDR3 DNA sequence: TGCAGTGCTAGAGATTTGGCTAGCGGGTTAGGCGAGCAGTACTTC. The rearrangement uses TRBV20-1 and TRBJ2-7; 8 bases line up with TRBD2. J gave up 6 bases and V 0 bases, and 10 bases lay outside the gene matches. CDR1 is DFQATT, CDR2 SNEGSKA, per germline (reference sequence). This CDR3 has 15 residues.

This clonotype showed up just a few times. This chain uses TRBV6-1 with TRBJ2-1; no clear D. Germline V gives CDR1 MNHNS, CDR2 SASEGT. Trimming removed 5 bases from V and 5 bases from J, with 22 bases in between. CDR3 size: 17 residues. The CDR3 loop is CASSYPTGPRDNNEQFF. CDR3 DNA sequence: TGTGCCAGCAGTTATCCGACTGGCCCAAGGGATAACAATGAGCAGTTCTTC.

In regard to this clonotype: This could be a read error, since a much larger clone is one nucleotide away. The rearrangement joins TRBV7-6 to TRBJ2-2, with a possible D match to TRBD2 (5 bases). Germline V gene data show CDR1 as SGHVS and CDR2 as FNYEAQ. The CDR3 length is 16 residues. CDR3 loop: CASGLVGLGNTGELFF. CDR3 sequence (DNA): TGTGCCAGCGGCTTAGTCGGACTCGGGAACACCGGGGAGCTGTTTTTT.

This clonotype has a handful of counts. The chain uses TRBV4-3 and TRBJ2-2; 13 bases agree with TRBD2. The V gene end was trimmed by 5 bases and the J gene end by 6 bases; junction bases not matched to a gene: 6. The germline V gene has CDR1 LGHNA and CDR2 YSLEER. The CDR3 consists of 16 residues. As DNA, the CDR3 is TGCGCCAGCAGCTTAGGACTAGCGGGAGAATCCGGGGAGCTGTTTTTT. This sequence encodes CASSLGLAGESGELFF.

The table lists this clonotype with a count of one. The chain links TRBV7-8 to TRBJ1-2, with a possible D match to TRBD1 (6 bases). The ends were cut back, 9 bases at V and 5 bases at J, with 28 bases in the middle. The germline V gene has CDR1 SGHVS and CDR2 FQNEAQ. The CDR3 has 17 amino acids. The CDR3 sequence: CASSIYKGDASVYGYTF. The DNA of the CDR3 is TGTGCCAGTAGTATATACAAGGGGGATGCCAGCGTATATGGCTACACCTTC. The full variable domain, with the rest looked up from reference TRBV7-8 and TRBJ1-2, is GAGVSQSPRYKVAKRGQDVALRCDPISGHVSLFWYQQALGQGPEFLTYFQNEAQLDKSGLPSDRFFAERPEGSVSTLKIQRTQQEDSAVYLCASSIYKGDASVYGYTFGSGTRLTVV.

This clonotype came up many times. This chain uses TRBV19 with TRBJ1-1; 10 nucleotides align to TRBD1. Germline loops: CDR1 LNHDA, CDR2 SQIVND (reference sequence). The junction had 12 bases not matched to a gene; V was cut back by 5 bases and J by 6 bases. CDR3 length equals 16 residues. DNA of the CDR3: TGTGCCAGTAGTTTCTTCGGGACAGGGGCATGGGCTGAAGCTTTCTTT. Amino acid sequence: CASSFFGTGAWAEAFF.